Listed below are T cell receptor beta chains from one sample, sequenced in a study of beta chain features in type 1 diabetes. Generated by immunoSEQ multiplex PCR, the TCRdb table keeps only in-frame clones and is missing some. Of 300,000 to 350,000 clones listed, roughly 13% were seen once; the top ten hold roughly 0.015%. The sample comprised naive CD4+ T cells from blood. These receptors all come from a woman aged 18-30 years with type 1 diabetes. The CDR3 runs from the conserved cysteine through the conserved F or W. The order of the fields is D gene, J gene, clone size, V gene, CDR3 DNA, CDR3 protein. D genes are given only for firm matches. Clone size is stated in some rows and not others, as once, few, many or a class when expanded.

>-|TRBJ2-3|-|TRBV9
TGTGCCAGCAGCGTACTCTCGTTAGATACGCAGTATTTT
CASSVLSLDTQYF
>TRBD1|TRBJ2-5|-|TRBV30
TGTGCCTGGGGACAGGGGGCCCAAGAGACCCAGTACTTC
CAWGQGAQETQYF
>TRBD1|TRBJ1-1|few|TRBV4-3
TGCGCCAGCAGCCAAGAGGGACAGGAAGCTTTCTTT
CASSQEGQEAFF
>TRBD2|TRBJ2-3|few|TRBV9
TGTGCCAGCAGCGTGGGACTAGCGGGAGATCAAGATACGCAGTATTTT
CASSVGLAGDQDTQYF
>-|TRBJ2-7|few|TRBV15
TGTGCCACCAGCAGAGGTGGGGCATCGGGCTCCTACGAGCAGTACTTC
CATSRGGASGSYEQYF
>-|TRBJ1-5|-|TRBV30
TGTGCCTGGGAGGGCAATCAGCCCCAGCATTTT
CAWEGNQPQHF
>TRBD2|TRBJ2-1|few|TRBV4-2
TGTGCCAGCAGCCGGACTAGCGGACCCCCCAGCTCCTACAATGAGCAGTTCTTC
CASSRTSGPPSSYNEQFF
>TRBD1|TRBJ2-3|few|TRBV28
TGTGCCAGCAGCCAGCGACAGGGGAACGTGTTAGGCACAGATACGCAGTATTTT
CASSQRQGNVLGTDTQYF
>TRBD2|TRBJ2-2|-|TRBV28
TGTGCCAGCAGGAGGACTAGCGCAAACACCGGGGAGCTGTTTTTT
CASRRTSANTGELFF
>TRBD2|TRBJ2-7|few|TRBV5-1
TGCGCCAGCAGCTTGGAAAGCGGGAGGGAGGTCTACGAGCAGTACTTC
CASSLESGREVYEQYF
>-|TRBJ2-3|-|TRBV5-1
TGCGCCAGCACCACAGCGGGCTCCAACACAGATACGCAGTATTTT
CASTTAGSNTDTQYF
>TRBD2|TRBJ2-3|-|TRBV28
TGTGCCAGCAACGGTAGACTAGCGGGCCGCACAGATACGCAGTATTTT
CASNGRLAGRTDTQYF
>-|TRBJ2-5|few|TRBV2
TGTGCCAGCAGTGAACTCGGGGAAGAGACCCAGTACTTC
CASSELGEETQYF
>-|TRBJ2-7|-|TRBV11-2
TGTGCCAGCGCATCTACGCAGCAGTACTTC
CASASTQQYF
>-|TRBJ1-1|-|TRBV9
TGTGCCAGCAGCCAAACGGGTATCCACACTGAAGCTTTCTTT
CASSQTGIHTEAFF
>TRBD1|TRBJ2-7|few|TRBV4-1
TGCGCCAGCAGCCCAATAGCGAGGACAGGGAACTACGAGCAGTACTTC
CASSPIARTGNYEQYF